A single sample gave rise to the 16 T cell receptor beta chains below, sequenced in a study of T cell changes during pregnancy in multiple sclerosis (dated by TCRdb to between 2019 and 2020). Library prep was done by the immunoSEQ multiplex PCR assay. In its TCRdb copy, this immuneACCESS table keeps in-frame sequences only and misses some clones. Where compared with another copy, unresolved V genes explain less than half of these, and the others have no known cause. Across this sample there are more than 45,000 clones, with roughly 93% seen only once. Jointly, the top ten make up about 4% of the sample. Specimen: CD8+ T cells from peripheral blood mononuclear cells, collected in the second trimester of pregnancy. The source of these receptors is a female donor with multiple sclerosis, enrolled in a pregnancy study.

This clone was seen once. The V call is TRBV9, the J call TRBJ2-3; 14 bases match TRBD2. The germline CDR1 and CDR2 sequences are SGDLS and YYNGEE. V was clipped by 3 bases and J by 5 bases; unmatched bases: 5. The CDR3 is 16 residues long. The CDR3 reads CASSGPTSGRVDTQYF. Written as DNA, the CDR3 is TGTGCCAGCAGCGGCCCGACTAGCGGGAGGGTAGATACGCAGTATTTT.

The chain combines TRBV5-5 with TRBJ2-1; D ambiguous. The germline V gene has CDR1 SGHKS and CDR2 YYEKEE (reference sequence). CDR3 length: 13 amino acids. V lost 4 bases and J 0 bases, leaving 5 bases between the germline ends. The CDR3 DNA sequence: TGTGCCAGCAGCCTGAGCTCCTACAATGAGCAGTTCTTC. It yields the protein CASSLSSYNEQFF.

The chain carries TRBV7-8 and TRBJ2-7, with a weak D call TRBD2 (6 bases). CDR1 SGHVS and CDR2 FQNEAQ come from the germline V gene. The V end was cut by 5 bases, the J end by 12 bases, with 26 bases between. The CDR3 extends over 15 amino acids. The CDR3 region has the DNA TGTGCCAGCAGCCCATCTCCGGGACTCGCTGCCCTCGGGTACTTC. This translates into CASSPSPGLAALGYF.

This CDR3 is CASSLAAEKSYEQYF. The CDR3 coding sequence is TGTGCCAGCAGCTTGGCCGCTGAGAAATCCTACGAGCAGTACTTC. The rearrangement joins TRBV5-5 to TRBJ2-7; D not certain. The CDR3 covers 15 residues. In germline, CDR1 is SGHKS, CDR2 YYEKEE (reference sequence). V was trimmed by 0 bases and J by 1 base, leaving 11 bases between them.

This chain uses TRBV6-6 with TRBJ2-5; maybe TRBD1 (5 bases). The CDR3 is 13 residues long. Germline assignment: CDR1 MNHNY and CDR2 SVGAGI (reference sequence). V shed 5 bases and J shed 1 base, with 8 bases lying between them. The CDR3 sequence is CASSPDSQETQYF. For the CDR3, the DNA is TGTGCCAGCAGTCCCGACAGCCAAGAGACCCAGTACTTC.

The rearrangement links TRBV6-5 to TRBJ2-5; 9 nucleotides match TRBD2. CDR3 size: 16 residues. Unmatched junction bases numbered 9, after V lost 2 bases and J lost 5 bases. CDR1 is MNHEY and CDR2 is SVGAGI in the germline V gene. CDR3 nucleotides: TGTGCCAGCAGTTACGGCGGGAGGGCCATCATTGAGACCCAGTACTTC. Its translation: CASSYGGRAIIETQYF.

The genes are TRBV5-4 and TRBJ1-1; D possibly corresponds to TRBD1 (5 bases). Germline assignment: CDR1 SGHNT and CDR2 YYREEE (reference sequence). V was cut by 4 bases and J by 1 base, with 5 bases left in between. This CDR3 is built from 12 residues. The chain's CDR3 is CASSQGNTEAFF. Here the CDR3 DNA reads TGTGCCAGCAGCCAGGGGAACACTGAAGCTTTCTTT. Variable domain in full (rest from reference TRBV5-4 and TRBJ1-1): ETGVTQSPTHLIKTRGQQVTLRCSSQSGHNTVSWYQQALGQGPQFIFQYYREEENGRGNFPPRFSGLQFPNYSSELNVNALELDDSALYLCASSQGNTEAFFGQGTRLTVV.

The chain uses TRBV27 and TRBJ1-5; D perhaps matches TRBD1 (6 bases). Germline V gives CDR1 MNHEY, CDR2 SMNVEV (reference sequence). This CDR3 is built from 15 residues. Trimming removed 6 bases from V and 1 base from J, with 13 bases in between. The CDR3 region has the DNA TGTGCCAGCAGCCTTTTGGGGACAAGCAATCAGCCCCAGCATTTT. Translation: CASSLLGTSNQPQHF.

The genes are TRBV7-3 and TRBJ2-7; maybe TRBD1 (5 bases). V was shortened by 5 bases and J by 5 bases, with 13 bases between the two germline ends. The CDR3 runs to 13 residues. Germline V gene data show CDR1 as SGHTA and CDR2 as FQGTGA. The CDR3 here is CASSPTWGHEQYF. The CDR3 coding sequence is TGTGCCAGCAGCCCGACTTGGGGCCACGAGCAGTACTTC.

V gene TRBV27 combines with J gene TRBJ2-2; D unclear. With 0 bases removed from V and 1 base from J, the gap between germline ends came to 6 bases. Germline loops: CDR1 MNHEY, CDR2 SMNVEV (reference sequence). The CDR3 consists of 15 residues. CDR3 region: CASSLSQLNTGELFF. CDR3 nucleotide sequence: TGTGCCAGCAGTTTATCACAGTTGAACACCGGGGAGCTGTTTTTT.

The gene calls are TRBV2 and TRBJ2-7; 7 bases line up with TRBD1. V was pared by 5 bases and J by 2 bases, with 12 bases of the junction left unmatched. The length of the CDR3 is 16 residues. CDR1 is SNHLY, CDR2 FYNNEI, per germline. CDR3 loop: CASSTPSDRLTYEQYF. CDR3 DNA: TGTGCCAGCAGTACCCCTTCGGACAGGCTGACCTACGAGCAGTACTTC.

V and J are TRBV7-3 and TRBJ1-1; a possible D gene is TRBD1 (5 bases). This CDR3 region has 14 residues. V lost 6 bases and J lost 5, with 16 bases in between. Germline V CDR1 and CDR2: SGHTA, FQGTGA. CDR3 nucleotide sequence: TGTGCCAGCAGTTCTCAGGGCATTGGTACTGAAGCTTTCTTT. It specifies CASSSQGIGTEAFF. The variable domain in full, with the rest retrieved from reference TRBV7-3 and TRBJ1-1, is GAGVSQTPSNKVTEKGKYVELRCDPISGHTALYWYRQSLGQGPEFLIYFQGTGAADDSGLPNDRFFAVRPEGSVSTLKIQRTERGDSAVYLCASSSQGIGTEAFFGQGTRLTVV.

This chain links TRBV7-9 with TRBJ2-5; no firm D call. Germline V gene sequence: CDR1 SEHNR, CDR2 FQNEAQ (reference sequence). Trimming left V 8 bases short and J 3 bases short, with 7 bases between. There are 11 residues in the CDR3. CDR3 bases: TGTGCCAGCCGGTTCAAAGAGACCCAGTACTTC. Amino acids: CASRFKETQYF. Complete variable domain (other parts from reference TRBV7-9 and TRBJ2-5): DTGVSQNPRHKITKRGQNVTFRCDPISEHNRLYWYRQTLGQGPEFLTYFQNEAQLEKSRLLSDRFSAERPKGSFSTLEIQRTEQGDSAMYLCASRFKETQYFGPGTRLLVL.

V usage is TRBV7-8 and J usage is TRBJ2-1; TRBD2 agrees at 8 bases. This CDR3 has 16 residues. Per the germline V gene, CDR1 is SGHVS and CDR2 is FQNEAQ. V lost 5 bases and J lost 2; bases outside the gene matches: 8. The CDR3 DNA reads TGTGCCAGCAGCCCGCGACTAGCGCCGACCTACAATGAGCAGTTCTTC. Protein product: CASSPRLAPTYNEQFF.

This chain joins TRBV29-1 and TRBJ1-1, with D possibly being TRBD1 (5 bases). The ends were cut back, 7 bases at V and 1 base at J, with 13 bases in the middle. This CDR3 has 13 amino acids. Germline-derived CDR1 and CDR2 are SQVTM and ANQGSEA. In DNA form, the CDR3 reads TGCAGCGCCTATGGACACCGGAACACTGAAGCTTTCTTT. As protein: CSAYGHRNTEAFF.

The chain employs TRBV25-1 and TRBJ2-2, with 9 bases aligning to TRBD1. CDR1 is MGHDK, CDR2 SYGVNS, per germline. The CDR3 has 18 residues. Germline trimming cut 3 bases from V and 2 bases from J; bases unmatched to any gene: 10. CDR3 DNA: TGTGCCAGCAGTGACTTGACAGGGGGGCCCATAAACACCGGGGAGCTGTTTTTT. Protein sequence: CASSDLTGGPINTGELFF.